The 23 T cell receptor beta chains presented below share a single source sample, sequenced in a study of shared clonotypes between healthy human individuals. CD45RO negativity and positive selection for CCR7 defined naive CD8 cells, a population that excluded terminally differentiated effector memory CD45RA+ cells. The protocol was immunoSEQ multiplex PCR, while the TCRdb copy is restricted to in-frame clones and leaves out a portion. The sample carries about 700,000 clones, 92% recorded once. Sequencing input: naive CD8+ T cells sorted from blood. All receptors derive from a man younger than 40 in good health.

This clone has only one observation. Here the CDR3 reads CASSFAGSAPGNTIYF. CDR3 bases: TGTGCCAGCAGTTTCGCCGGGAGCGCCCCTGGAAACACCATATATTTT. The V call is TRBV28, the J call TRBJ1-3; D unresolved. Germline values: CDR1 MDHEN, CDR2 SYDVKM. The V and J ends lost 3 bases and 2 bases respectively, with 14 bases between them. This CDR3 comprises 16 residues.

The chain recombines TRBV19 with TRBJ2-3; 7 bases agree with TRBD2. V gave up 4 bases and J gave up 10 bases; unmatched junction bases: 14. The CDR3 loop spans 15 amino acids. The V gene's germline CDR1 is LNHDA and CDR2 SQIVND (reference sequence). CDR3 in amino acids: CASSTDPGLLLSQYF. The CDR3 DNA reads TGTGCCAGTAGTACAGACCCGGGACTACTCCTTTCGCAGTATTTT.

This clone was found once. The gene calls are TRBV30 and TRBJ2-1, with D possibly called TRBD1 or TRBD2 (5 bases each). From germline, CDR1 is GTSNPN and CDR2 SVGIG (reference sequence). Trimming left V 4 bases short and J 3 bases short, with 13 bases between. The CDR3 spans 14 residues. CDR3 loop: CAWTGTLFYNEQFF. The CDR3 bases are TGTGCCTGGACGGGGACCCTATTCTACAATGAGCAGTTCTTC.

This chain joins TRBV5-4 and TRBJ2-7; 7 bases line up with TRBD1. The CDR3 contains 13 residues. Germline loops: CDR1 SGHNT, CDR2 YYREEE (reference sequence). Losses at the gene ends were 5 bases for V and 2 bases for J; bases not matched to a gene: 4. The CDR3 spells CASRGTATYEQYF. In DNA form, the CDR3 reads TGTGCCAGCAGGGGGACAGCCACCTACGAGCAGTACTTC.

The genes are TRBV5-6 and TRBJ2-5; D uncertain. V was trimmed by 0 bases and J by 5 bases, leaving 8 bases between them. The CDR3 runs 13 residues. Germline V gene data show CDR1 as SGHDT and CDR2 as YYEEEE. The CDR3 DNA reads as TGTGCCAGCAGCTTGGTAGGCGGCGAGACCCAGTACTTC. This translates into CASSLVGGETQYF.

Remarks on this clone: The sample contains more than one DNA sequence encoding this CDR3. This chain joins TRBV28 and TRBJ2-3; possible D gene TRBD2, 6 bases. V lost 3 bases and J 0 bases, leaving 10 bases between the germline ends. The CDR3 spans 15 residues. Germline V gene lookup returns CDR1 MDHEN and CDR2 SYDVKM. Here the CDR3 DNA reads TGTGCCAGCAGTTTTGGCGGGACCAGCACAGATACGCAGTATTTT. Residues: CASSFGGTSTDTQYF.

The chain joins TRBV7-9 to TRBJ2-7; 8 bases align to TRBD2. Germline assignment: CDR1 SEHNR and CDR2 FQNEAQ (reference sequence). The CDR3 extends over 15 amino acids. V lost 3 bases and J lost 9; bases outside the gene matches: 13. This CDR3 is CASSFSTGLDIRQYF. CDR3 coding DNA: TGTGCCAGCAGCTTTTCAACGGGACTAGATATTCGGCAGTACTTC.

The rearrangement uses TRBV5-1 and TRBJ2-2; TRBD1 matches 10 bases. V dropped 4 bases and J dropped 4; count of bases not matched to a gene: 1. The CDR3 has 14 residues. CDR1 and CDR2 from the germline V gene are SGHRS and YFSETQ. CDR3 loop: CASSGTGVTGELFF. The CDR3 DNA sequence: TGCGCCAGCAGCGGGACAGGGGTCACCGGGGAGCTGTTTTTT.

Comment on this clone: The sample contains more than one DNA sequence encoding this CDR3. The chain has TRBV28 and TRBJ1-3, with D hard to call. The CDR3 is 11 residues long. Germline assignment: CDR1 MDHEN and CDR2 SYDVKM. Trimming stripped 3 bases from V and 6 bases from J, with 3 bases between. CDR3: CASSLENTIYF. The DNA for the CDR3 is TGTGCCAGCAGTTTGGAAAACACCATATATTTT.

The rearrangement uses TRBV7-2 and TRBJ1-2, with D possibly being TRBD1 (6 bases). The CDR3 sequence is 12 residues long. Germline CDR1 SGHTA, CDR2 FQGNSA. V lost 3 bases and J 8 bases, leaving 10 bases between the germline ends. The CDR3 region is CASSLHGGGYTF. The DNA of the CDR3 is TGTGCCAGCAGCTTGCATGGGGGCGGCTACACCTTC.

The chain combines TRBV10-3 with TRBJ2-3; 14 nucleotides line up with TRBD2. The CDR3 totals 20 residues. V lost 6 bases to trimming and J lost 5 bases; unmatched junction nucleotides: 19. From germline, CDR1 is ENHRY and CDR2 SYGVKD. For the CDR3, the DNA is TGTGCCATCAGAACGAAGACTAGCGGGAGGGCCGGGGAGGGGAGAGATACGCAGTATTTT. This codes for CAIRTKTSGRAGEGRDTQYF.

V usage is TRBV15 and J usage is TRBJ2-3; the D gene is possibly TRBD2 (6 bases). The V end was cut by 5 bases, the J end by 7 bases, with 10 bases between. The CDR3 contains 12 residues. In germline, CDR1 is LNHNV, CDR2 YYDKDF (reference sequence). The CDR3 loop reads CATSGLRYTQYF. The CDR3 bases are TGTGCCACCAGCGGACTACGATATACGCAGTATTTT.

This clone was observed once. Other nucleotide sequences in the sample specify the same CDR3. The chain employs TRBV9 and TRBJ2-4; the D gene is possibly TRBD2 (5 bases). Germline V gene lookup returns CDR1 SGDLS and CDR2 YYNGEE. CDR3 length equals 13 residues. Deletions cut 0 bases from V and 6 bases from J, with 7 bases between. The CDR3 is CASSVAAGNIQYF. Written as DNA, the CDR3 is TGTGCCAGCAGCGTAGCGGCGGGAAACATTCAGTACTTC.

The chain carries TRBV11-2 and TRBJ2-1, with D perhaps matching TRBD1 (5 bases). The V end lost 1 base, the J end lost 15 bases, and 10 bases lay between the germline ends. This CDR3 region has 11 residues. Germline V gene sequence: CDR1 SGHAT, CDR2 FQNNGV. This CDR3 reads CASSLGGSPFF. The DNA for the CDR3 is TGTGCCAGCAGCTTAGGGGGCAGCCCGTTCTTC.

The rearrangement links TRBV28 to TRBJ2-7; D is ambiguous. Germline V gene data show CDR1 as MDHEN and CDR2 as SYDVKM. The CDR3 extends over 14 amino acids. The germline V and J ends were trimmed by 3 bases and 2 bases, with 11 bases remaining between them. In DNA, the CDR3 is TGTGCCAGCAGTTTTTTAACAGCTCCCTACGAGCAGTACTTC. Residues: CASSFLTAPYEQYF. The full variable domain, completed using reference TRBV28 and TRBJ2-7, is DVKVTQSSRYLVKRTGEKVFLECVQDMDHENMFWYRQDPGLGLRLIYFSYDVKMKEKGDIPEGYSVSREKKERFSLILESASTNQTSMYLCASSFLTAPYEQYFGPGTRLTVT.

This CDR3 reads CATSRDLLVNNEQFF. The CDR3, as DNA: TGTGCCACCAGCAGAGATCTACTAGTCAACAATGAGCAGTTCTTC. The rearrangement joins TRBV15 to TRBJ2-1, with a tentative D call TRBD2 (5 bases). This CDR3 has 15 amino acids. CDR1 is LNHNV, CDR2 YYDKDF, per germline (reference sequence). The V gene lost 0 bases and the J gene lost 5 bases, with 11 bases spanning the gap.

The chain links TRBV29-1 to TRBJ2-1, with D uncertain. There are 13 residues in the CDR3. The ends were cut back, 5 bases at V and 0 bases at J, with 8 bases in the middle. Germline V gene lookup returns CDR1 SQVTM and CDR2 ANQGSEA. The CDR3 here is CSVFASSYNEQFF. CDR3 nucleotide sequence: TGCAGCGTTTTTGCCAGCTCCTACAATGAGCAGTTCTTC.

Here the CDR3 reads CASSDRPPEQYF. CDR3 DNA sequence: TGTGCCAGCAGTGACAGGCCCCCGGAGCAGTACTTC. This chain joins TRBV6-1 and TRBJ2-7; D is undetermined. This CDR3 is 12 amino acids long. Germline V gene lookup returns CDR1 MNHNS and CDR2 SASEGT. Trimming removed 3 bases at V and 7 bases at J, with 10 bases between.

The table lists this clone with a count of one. The CDR3 region is CASSTGTGYQPQHF. As DNA, the CDR3 is TGTGCCAGCAGCACCGGGACAGGGTATCAGCCCCAGCATTTT. The chain is built from TRBV5-6 and TRBJ1-5; 9 bases line up with TRBD1. Germline CDR1 and CDR2: SGHDT and YYEEEE. V gave up 4 bases and J gave up 5 bases; unmatched junction bases: 4. The CDR3 is made up of 14 amino acids.

The chain has TRBV6-5 and TRBJ2-3, with D possibly being TRBD2 (6 bases). This CDR3 has 15 residues. Trimming cost V 2 bases and J 3 bases, with 12 bases left between them. Germline-derived CDR1 and CDR2 are MNHEY and SVGAGI. The CDR3 sequence: CASSYNQRATDTQYF. The CDR3 coding sequence is TGTGCCAGCAGTTACAACCAGCGGGCGACAGATACGCAGTATTTT.

This clone was seen more than once but under ten times. The gene calls are TRBV7-9 and TRBJ2-2; D uncertain. The V gene's germline CDR1 is SEHNR and CDR2 FQNEAQ (reference sequence). Trimming took off 6 bases at V and 0 bases at J, with 5 bases between the two ends. CDR3 length: 13 amino acids. CDR3 in DNA: TGTGCCAGCAGTCCCTCGAACACCGGGGAGCTGTTTTTT. Translation gives CASSPSNTGELFF. Looking up the rest from reference TRBV7-9 and TRBJ2-2 gives the full variable domain: DTGVSQNPRHKITKRGQNVTFRCDPISEHNRLYWYRQTLGQGPEFLTYFQNEAQLEKSRLLSDRFSAERPKGSFSTLEIQRTEQGDSAMYLCASSPSNTGELFFGEGSRLTVL.

The chain links TRBV10-2 to TRBJ2-2, with D uncertain. This CDR3 contains 10 residues. Trimming shortened V by 7 bases and J by 6 bases, and 3 bases separated the two germline ends. CDR1 is WSHSY and CDR2 is SAAADI in the germline V gene. The CDR3 sequence is CASNSGELFF. CDR3 DNA: TGCGCCAGCAATTCCGGGGAGCTGTTTTTT.

Written as DNA, the CDR3 is TGTGCCAGCAGCACCCCCAGCGGGAGGGCCTCCTACGAGCAGTACTTC. Translating it yields CASSTPSGRASYEQYF. The V gene is TRBV7-9, the J gene TRBJ2-7, with 10 positions matching TRBD2. The length of the CDR3 is 16 residues. CDR1 is SEHNR and CDR2 is FQNEAQ in the germline V gene (reference sequence). V was clipped by 5 bases and J by 0 bases; unmatched bases: 7.